This T cell receptor beta chain was captured in a study of T-cell memory formation after mild COVID-19. cDNA libraries for TCR alpha and TCR beta, carrying sample barcodes and UMIs, came from 5'RACE with constant-segment primers. TCRdb re-called the 5' RACE reads with MiXCR, one entry per CDR3 protein. This repertoire shows some 330,000 distinct CDR3 sequences, under 25% found once; its top ten account for about an eighth. A word on this clonotype: The antigen is undetermined.

Findings of the study overall: Contracting clones, day 15 to 85, had balanced CD4/CD8, and later expanders favored CD4+. CM and EM subsets held most contracting CD4+ clones; EMRA held CD8+ ones.

Sequenced input: PBMCs or a T cell subset sorted from them (not recorded which). The receptor comes from an adult woman who had mild COVID-19 (a few samples of this study predate the infection). Cell type and time point are not known.

The CDR3 coding sequence is TGTGCCAGCAGCGTGAGTTTGGGCGAGCAGTACTTC. Its protein is CASSVSLGEQYF. The rearrangement uses TRBV5-6 and TRBJ2-7; no firm D call. The CDR3 extends over 12 amino acids. V was pared by 4 bases and J by 6 bases, with 11 bases between. CDR1 SGHDT and CDR2 YYEEEE come from the germline V gene.